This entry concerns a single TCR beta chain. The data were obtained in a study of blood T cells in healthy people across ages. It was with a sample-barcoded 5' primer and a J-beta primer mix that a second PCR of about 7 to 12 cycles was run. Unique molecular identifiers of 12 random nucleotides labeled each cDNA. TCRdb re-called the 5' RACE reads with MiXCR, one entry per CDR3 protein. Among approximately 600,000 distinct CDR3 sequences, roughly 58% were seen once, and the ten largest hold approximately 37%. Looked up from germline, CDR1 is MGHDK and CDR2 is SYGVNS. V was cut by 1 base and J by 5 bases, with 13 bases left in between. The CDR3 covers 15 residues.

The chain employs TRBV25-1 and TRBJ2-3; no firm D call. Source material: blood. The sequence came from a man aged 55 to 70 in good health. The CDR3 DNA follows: TGTGCCAGCAGTGAATCAAGAACCCCGGGAGATACGCAGTATTTT. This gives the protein CASSESRTPGDTQYF.